The 8 T cell receptor beta chains in this list originate from one sample, sequenced in a study of blood T cell repertoires in COVID-19. The table came from immunoSEQ multiplex PCR; TCRdb's copy has only in-frame clones and leaves some out. The sample includes under 300,000 clones, about 85% of them seen just once. The sample taken for sequencing was peripheral blood. Every receptor here comes from a man between 25 and 39 years old who had recovered from COVID-19.

The chain couples TRBV4-2 to TRBJ1-6; D is possibly TRBD1 (6 bases). Germline V gene sequence: CDR1 LGHNA, CDR2 YNFKEQ. This CDR3 has 17 residues. V was clipped by 1 base and J by 4 bases, with 14 bases between them. This CDR3 is CASSQASLTGYNSPLHF. CDR3 sequence (DNA): TGTGCCAGCAGCCAAGCCTCCTTGACAGGATATAATTCACCCCTCCACTTT.

V usage is TRBV11-1 and J usage is TRBJ2-4; D is possibly TRBD1 (5 bases). The CDR3 has 16 residues. Germline V gives CDR1 SGHAT, CDR2 FQDESV (reference sequence). Between the trimmed V and J ends, which lost 5 bases and 1 base, there was a span of 15 bases. DNA of the CDR3: TGTGCCAGCAGCCTAAAGGGGATTGCGGCCAAAAACATTCAGTACTTC. It yields the protein CASSLKGIAAKNIQYF.

The V and J genes are TRBV7-2 and TRBJ2-5, with D perhaps TRBD1 (6 bases). Trimming removed 2 bases at V and 5 bases at J, with 18 bases between. Per germline, CDR1 SGHTA and CDR2 FQGNSA. The CDR3 is 16 residues long. CDR3 nucleotides: TGTGCCAGCAGCTTATCGAACCACAGGGTTCTGGAGACCCAGTACTTC. This gives the protein CASSLSNHRVLETQYF.

The rearrangement links TRBV24-1 to TRBJ1-2, with D maybe TRBD1 (6 bases). The CDR3 extends over 13 amino acids. In germline, CDR1 is KGHDR, CDR2 SFDVKD. V gave up 2 bases and J gave up 4 bases, with 7 bases separating them. In DNA form, the CDR3 reads TGTGCCACCAGTGATTGGACAGCCTATGGCTACACCTTC. This sequence encodes CATSDWTAYGYTF.

The chain employs TRBV2 and TRBJ1-6; perhaps TRBD1 as D (6 bases). Germline-derived CDR1 and CDR2 are SNHLY and FYNNEI. The CDR3 consists of 15 residues. V shed 7 bases and J shed 2 bases, with 12 bases lying between them. The CDR3 loop is CASIAGHPYNSPLHF. The DNA of the CDR3 is TGTGCCAGCATAGCGGGACATCCCTATAATTCACCCCTCCACTTT.

CDR3: CASSQVEGAREQYF. The CDR3 nucleotides read TGCGCCAGCAGCCAAGTCGAGGGGGCCCGCGAGCAGTACTTC. The V and J genes are TRBV4-1 and TRBJ2-7; 7 nucleotides align to TRBD1. This CDR3 has 14 residues. J was trimmed by 6 bases and V by 1 base; bases with no gene match: 6. Germline V lookup: CDR1 MGHRA, CDR2 YSYEKL.

V gene TRBV6-5 combines with J gene TRBJ2-1, with 7 positions matching TRBD2. CDR1 is MNHEY and CDR2 is SVGAGI in the germline V gene. Unmatched junction bases numbered 6, after V lost 6 bases and J lost 10 bases. The CDR3 has 12 residues. Here the CDR3 reads CASSSHSGEQFF. In DNA form, the CDR3 reads TGTGCCAGCAGCTCCCATAGCGGGGAGCAGTTCTTC.

The chain recombines TRBV5-4 with TRBJ1-2; D ambiguous. This CDR3 contains 14 residues. Between the trimmed V and J ends, which lost 4 bases and 6 bases, there was a span of 16 bases. The germline gives CDR1 SGHNT, CDR2 YYREEE (reference sequence). Here the CDR3 DNA reads TGTGCCAGCAGCCCCGGTCTGTCCGGGAATGGCTACACCTTC. Encoded protein: CASSPGLSGNGYTF.